This T cell receptor beta chain is from a study of blood T cell repertoires in COVID-19 (dated by TCRdb to about 2020). Study-wide context: Samples covering the acute and convalescent phases of COVID-19 were provided by collaborators in the United States, Italy and Spain. The repertoires were made available in a free public database intended to serve as a resource for research on the immune response to SARS-CoV-2. The material from the prospective study consisted of cDNA or gDNA derived from T cells, B-cell-depleted T cells, or PBMCs. The samples were drawn from two sources: the first 160 participants of the ongoing ImmuneRACE study, and 1,000 to 1,500 subjects contributed by 6 global collaborators. The dataset comprised deeply sampled blood TCRbeta repertoires from subjects exposed to, actively infected with, or recovered from COVID-19. Where HLA class I and class II types were available, the types were taken from metadata supplied by the sample provider, not from assay-based typing. A de-identified subject ID, COVID-19 status, age in years and sex were almost always included in the sample metadata.

The immunoSEQ Assay, a bias-controlled multiplex PCR, was used to amplify TCRbeta CDR3 regions from genomic DNA. In the authors' own workflow: Within the assay, amplification of reference gene primers was used to estimate how many nucleated cells each sample contained. Sequence reads were collapsed and filtered to measure the absolute abundance of every unique TCRbeta CDR3 rearrangement. For each sample, productive Simpson clonality was calculated as the square root of Simpson's diversity index across productive rearrangements. Sourced from immuneACCESS, this table was stored by TCRdb with only in-frame sequences that have V and J called. A share of the clones is absent; for the studies checked, an unresolved V gene accounts for under half, and the remainder has no known explanation. V, J and clone size are those of that table, while D and trimming were read from the DNA. The sample table contains around 400,000 clones; only one count was recorded for approximately 90% of them. Together, the top ten hold about 0.78% of the sample.

V ends up 4 bases short and J 5 bases short, with an unmatched junction base count of 8. Looking up the germline V gene (reference sequence) yields CDR1 GTSNPN and CDR2 SVGIG. Inclusive of the bounding cysteine and phenylalanine, the CDR3 is 15 residues long. The DNA shown is the 45-base CDR3, in frame from base 1. What the research found in general, with its limitations: Clinical and demographic metadata were provided uncurated, with the amount varying by source and participant.

Participants in the prospective study were aged roughly 18 to 100 years, lived in some 24 United States geographic areas, and enrolled through a virtual design. Cohort assignment in the prospective study relied on participant-reported clinical history from a screening survey and a study questionnaire. Exposed participants had been in contact with someone with a PCR-confirmed or clinician-diagnosed COVID-19 case within 2 weeks of study entry. Each participant in the prospective study had whole blood, serum and a nasopharyngeal or oropharyngeal swab collected by mobile phlebotomists. Over a roughly 2-month period, participants in the prospective study had the option of providing additional blood draws and questionnaires. Blood samples from the prospective study were shipped frozen or at room temperature prior to DNA extraction. Turning to this clone: The antigen it recognizes is unknown. It has no much larger one-base neighbor in the sample; base qualities were not kept.

The sequence derives from a woman in her forties who had been exposed to COVID-19. The chain is encoded by TRBV30 joined to TRBJ2-5, and 12 junctional nucleotides match TRBD2. Source material: PBMCs or T cells enriched from blood (not recorded which). The CDR3 protein sequence reads: CAWNVLGTSGETQYF. The base sequence is TGTGCCTGGAACGTGCTCGGGACTAGCGGGGAGACCCAGTACTTC.